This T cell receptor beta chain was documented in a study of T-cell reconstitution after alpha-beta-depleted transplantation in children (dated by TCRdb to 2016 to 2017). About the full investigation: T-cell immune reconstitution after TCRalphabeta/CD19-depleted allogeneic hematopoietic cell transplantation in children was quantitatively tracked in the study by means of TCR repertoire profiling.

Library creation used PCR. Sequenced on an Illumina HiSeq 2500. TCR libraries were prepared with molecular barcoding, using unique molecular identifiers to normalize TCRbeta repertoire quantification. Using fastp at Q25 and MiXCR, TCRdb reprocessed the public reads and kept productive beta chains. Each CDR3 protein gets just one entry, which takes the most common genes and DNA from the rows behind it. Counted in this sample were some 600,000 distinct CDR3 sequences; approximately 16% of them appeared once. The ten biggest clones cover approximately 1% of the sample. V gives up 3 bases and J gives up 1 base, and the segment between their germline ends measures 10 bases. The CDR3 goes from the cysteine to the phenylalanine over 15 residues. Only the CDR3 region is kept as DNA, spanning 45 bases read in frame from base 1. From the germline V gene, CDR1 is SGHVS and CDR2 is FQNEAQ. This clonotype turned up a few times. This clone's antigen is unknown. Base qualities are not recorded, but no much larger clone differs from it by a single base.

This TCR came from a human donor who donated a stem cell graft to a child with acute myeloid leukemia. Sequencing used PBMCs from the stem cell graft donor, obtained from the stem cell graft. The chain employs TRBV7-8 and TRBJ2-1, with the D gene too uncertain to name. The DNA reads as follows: TGTGCCAGCAGCTTTCGCAGGAGTTCCTACAATGAGCAGTTCTTC. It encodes CASSFRRSSYNEQFF.